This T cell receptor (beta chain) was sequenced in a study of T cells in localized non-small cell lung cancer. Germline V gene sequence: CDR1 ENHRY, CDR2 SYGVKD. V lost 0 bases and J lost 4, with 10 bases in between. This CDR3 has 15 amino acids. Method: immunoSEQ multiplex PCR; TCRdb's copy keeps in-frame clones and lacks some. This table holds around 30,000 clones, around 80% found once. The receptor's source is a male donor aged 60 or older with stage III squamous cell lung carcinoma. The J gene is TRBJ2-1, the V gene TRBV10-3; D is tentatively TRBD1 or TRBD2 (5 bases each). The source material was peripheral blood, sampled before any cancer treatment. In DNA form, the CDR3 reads TGTGCCATCAGTGAGTCGACGGGGCCATACAATGAGCAGTTCTTC. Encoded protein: CAISESTGPYNEQFF.